These 10 T cell receptor beta chains originate from one sample sequenced in a study of blood T cell repertoires in COVID-19. Generated by immunoSEQ multiplex PCR, the TCRdb table keeps only in-frame clones and is missing some. The data hold just over 250,000 clones, with about 87% observed a single time. Sequenced sample: peripheral blood. Source of these receptors: a woman aged 45-65 years with acute or convalescent COVID-19.

The gene calls are TRBV5-1 and TRBJ1-6; 8 bases match TRBD1. V trimming: 3 bases; J trimming: 7 bases; junction bases outside the gene matches: 6. The V gene's germline CDR1 is SGHRS and CDR2 YFSETQ. The CDR3 has 15 residues. CDR3 nucleotide sequence: TGCGCCAGCAGCTCCCAGGGGGCGCAGAATTCACCCCTCCACTTT. Translating it yields CASSSQGAQNSPLHF.

The CDR3 spells CASSWDKYSNQPQHF. DNA for the CDR3: TGTGCCAGTAGTTGGGACAAGTATAGCAATCAGCCCCAGCATTTT. The J gene is TRBJ1-5, the V gene TRBV19; D may be TRBD1 (6 bases). Germline V gene lookup returns CDR1 LNHDA and CDR2 SQIVND (reference sequence). CDR3 length equals 15 residues. Trimming shortened V by 5 bases and J by 0 bases, and 11 bases separated the two germline ends.

The gene calls are TRBV27 and TRBJ2-5; D perhaps matches TRBD1 (6 bases). The length of the CDR3 is 16 residues. CDR1 is MNHEY and CDR2 is SMNVEV in the germline V gene (reference sequence). Trimming took off 1 base at V and 6 bases at J, with 18 bases between the two ends. CDR3 amino acids: CASSLWGPAGTKTQYF. CDR3 coding DNA: TGTGCCAGCAGTTTATGGGGGCCGGCAGGGACGAAGACCCAGTACTTC.

The gene calls are TRBV27 and TRBJ1-3; weak D call: TRBD1 (6 bases). CDR1 and CDR2 from the germline V gene are MNHEY and SMNVEV (reference sequence). This CDR3 has 15 amino acids. The V gene lost 6 bases and the J gene lost 1 base, with 13 bases spanning the gap. As DNA, the CDR3 is TGTGCCAGCAGAGACCCAGGGGCATCTGGAAACACCATATATTTT. Residues: CASRDPGASGNTIYF.

This clone was counted a single time. The chain combines TRBV11-2 with TRBJ2-1; 14 positions agree with TRBD2. The CDR3 consists of 15 residues. Trimming at V came to 10 bases and at J to 2 bases, leaving 4 bases not matched to a gene. Per the germline V gene, CDR1 is SGHAT and CDR2 is FQNNGV. This CDR3 reads CATKGLAGAYNEQFF. CDR3 nucleotide sequence: TGTGCCACCAAGGGACTAGCGGGAGCCTACAATGAGCAGTTCTTC.

J is TRBJ2-5 and V is TRBV6-5, with unresolved D. V was pared by 7 bases and J by 4 bases, with 13 bases between. This CDR3 has 13 residues. The germline CDR1 and CDR2 sequences are MNHEY and SVGAGI. CDR3 amino acids: CASTTPGGETQYF. DNA for the CDR3: TGTGCCAGCACCACCCCTGGCGGAGAGACCCAGTACTTC.

The chain uses TRBV2 and TRBJ2-4; tentative D call: TRBD1 (7 bases). Germline assignment: CDR1 SNHLY and CDR2 FYNNEI. The V gene lost 8 bases and the J gene lost 6 bases, with 32 bases spanning the gap. The length of the CDR3 is 19 residues. The CDR3 sequence is CASQDRGGYEDRRRNIQYF. The CDR3 nucleotides are TGTGCCAGCCAGGACCGGGGAGGTTATGAGGACAGGCGAAGAAACATTCAGTACTTC.

The rearrangement joins TRBV5-1 to TRBJ1-6; 8 positions agree with TRBD1. The CDR3 loop spans 15 amino acids. The J segment lost 7 bases and the V segment lost 4 bases, leaving 7 bases of the junction unmatched. CDR1 and CDR2 from the germline V gene are SGHRS and YFSETQ. The CDR3 coding sequence is TGCGCCAGCAGCGAAGACAGGGGTAACAATTCACCCCTCCACTTT. This sequence encodes CASSEDRGNNSPLHF.

The CDR3 spells CASTRYRGQTQETQYF. The CDR3 region has the DNA TGCGCCAGCACTCGATACCGGGGACAGACCCAAGAGACCCAGTACTTC. The chain is built from TRBV5-1 and TRBJ2-5, with 7 bases aligning to TRBD1. J was trimmed by 1 base and V by 6 bases; bases with no gene match: 12. In germline, CDR1 is SGHRS, CDR2 YFSETQ. This CDR3 region has 16 residues.

The rearrangement links TRBV19 to TRBJ2-6; TRBD1 matches 8 bases. CDR3 length equals 14 residues. Per germline, CDR1 LNHDA and CDR2 SQIVND (reference sequence). The trim removed 9 bases at V and 0 bases at J, leaving 1 base unmatched. CDR3 nucleotide sequence: TGTGCCAGCACAGGGGGCTCTGGGGCCAACGTCCTGACTTTC. Translated: CASTGGSGANVLTF.